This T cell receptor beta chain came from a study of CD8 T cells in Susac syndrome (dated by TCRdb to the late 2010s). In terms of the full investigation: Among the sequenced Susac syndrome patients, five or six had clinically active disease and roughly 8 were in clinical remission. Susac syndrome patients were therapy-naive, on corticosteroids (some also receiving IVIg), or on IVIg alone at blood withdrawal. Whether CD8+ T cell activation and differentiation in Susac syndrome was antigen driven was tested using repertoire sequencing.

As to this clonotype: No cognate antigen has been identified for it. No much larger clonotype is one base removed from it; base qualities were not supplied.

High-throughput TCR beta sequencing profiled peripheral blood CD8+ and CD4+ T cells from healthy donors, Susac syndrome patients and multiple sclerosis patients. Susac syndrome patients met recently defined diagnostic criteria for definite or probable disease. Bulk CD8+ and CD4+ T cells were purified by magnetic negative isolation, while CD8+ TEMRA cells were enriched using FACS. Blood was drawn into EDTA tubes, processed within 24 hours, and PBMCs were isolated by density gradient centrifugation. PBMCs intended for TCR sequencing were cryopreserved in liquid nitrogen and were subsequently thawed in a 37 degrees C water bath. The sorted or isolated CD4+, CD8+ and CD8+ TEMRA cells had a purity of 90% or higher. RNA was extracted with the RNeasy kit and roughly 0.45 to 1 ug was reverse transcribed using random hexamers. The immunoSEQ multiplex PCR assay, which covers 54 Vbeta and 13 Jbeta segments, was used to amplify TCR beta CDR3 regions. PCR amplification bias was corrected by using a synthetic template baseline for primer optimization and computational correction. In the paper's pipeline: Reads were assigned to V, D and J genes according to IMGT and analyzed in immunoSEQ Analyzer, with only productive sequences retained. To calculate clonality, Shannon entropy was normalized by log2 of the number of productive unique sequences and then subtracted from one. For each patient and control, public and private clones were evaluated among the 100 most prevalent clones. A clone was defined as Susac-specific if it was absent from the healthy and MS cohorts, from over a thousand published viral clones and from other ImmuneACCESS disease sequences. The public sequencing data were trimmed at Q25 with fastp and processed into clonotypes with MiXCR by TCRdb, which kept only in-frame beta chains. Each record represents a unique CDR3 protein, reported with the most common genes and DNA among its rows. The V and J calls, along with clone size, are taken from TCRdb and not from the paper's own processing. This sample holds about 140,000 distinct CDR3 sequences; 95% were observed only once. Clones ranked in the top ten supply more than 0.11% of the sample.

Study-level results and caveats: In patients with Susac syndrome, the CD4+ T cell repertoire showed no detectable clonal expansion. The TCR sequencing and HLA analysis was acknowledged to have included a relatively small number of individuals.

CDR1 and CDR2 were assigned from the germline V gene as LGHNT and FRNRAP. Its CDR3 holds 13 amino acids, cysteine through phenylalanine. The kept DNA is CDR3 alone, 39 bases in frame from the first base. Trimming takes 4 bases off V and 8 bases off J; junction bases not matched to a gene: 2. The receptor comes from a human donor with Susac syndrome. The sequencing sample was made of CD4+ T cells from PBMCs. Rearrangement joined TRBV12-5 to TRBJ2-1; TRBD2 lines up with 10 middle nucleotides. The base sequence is TGTGCTAGTGGTTCGGGACTAGCGCATGAGCAGTTCTTC. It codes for CASGSGLAHEQFF.